Each of the 4 T cell receptor beta chains below was sequenced from the same sample in a study of OX40 agonist ivuxolimab in advanced cancers. Here immunoSEQ multiplex PCR was the method, and the copy in TCRdb shows in-frame clones only, minus some. Of under 90,000 clones listed, more than 70% were seen once; the top ten hold less than 2.5%. Sequences were derived from CD4+ or CD8+ T cells sorted from blood, sampled in a trial of the OX40 agonist ivuxolimab. The receptors were sampled from an adult with an advanced solid tumor such as melanoma, head and neck, liver or kidney cancer.

The rearrangement uses TRBV25-1 and TRBJ1-2; D is unclear. Trimming took off 5 bases at V and 3 bases at J, with 19 bases between the two ends. Germline assignment: CDR1 MGHDK and CDR2 SYGVNS. This CDR3 spans 16 amino acids. CDR3: CASSLRTAGFDYGYTF. In nucleotides, the CDR3 is TGTGCCAGCAGTCTAAGGACGGCCGGCTTTGACTATGGCTACACCTTC.

This clone was observed a single time. The V call is TRBV6-5, the J call TRBJ2-2, with D maybe TRBD1 (7 bases). The CDR3 loop spans 16 amino acids. CDR1 is MNHEY, CDR2 SVGAGI, per germline. The V end lost 4 bases, the J end lost 1 base, and 13 bases lay between the germline ends. This chain's CDR3 is CASSSRDSRNTGELFF. The CDR3 DNA reads TGTGCCAGCAGTTCGCGGGACAGCAGGAACACCGGGGAGCTGTTTTTT.

The V gene is TRBV7-2, the J gene TRBJ2-3, with D possibly being TRBD1 or TRBD2 (5 bases each). V was pared by 3 bases and J by 6 bases, with 16 bases between. Per germline, CDR1 SGHTA and CDR2 FQGNSA. This CDR3 comprises 15 residues. The CDR3, as DNA: TGTGCCAGCAGCTTTCTGGCAGGGCGAGGGGATACGCAGTATTTT. Translation gives CASSFLAGRGDTQYF.

The rearrangement links TRBV6-5 to TRBJ2-5, with unresolved D. V lost 2 bases, J lost 5 bases, and 3 bases lay in between. CDR3 size: 11 residues. CDR1 MNHEY and CDR2 SVGAGI come from the germline V gene. The CDR3 DNA reads TGTGCCAGCAGTTACATGGAGACCCAGTACTTC. This translates into CASSYMETQYF.